The text below deals with one T cell receptor (beta chain). Which antigen it targets is not known. A much larger clonotype is one base distant, so this may be a read error. These data are taken from a study of tumor-infiltrating lymphocytes in oesophageal squamous cell carcinoma (dated by TCRdb to about 2016). Receptor amplification or capture employed PCR. Sequencing instrument: Illumina HiSeq 2000. TCRdb handled the public reads itself, with Q25 trimming in fastp and clone calling in MiXCR, and kept productive beta chains. All rows with the same CDR3 protein become a single entry with the most common DNA and genes. Across this sample there are about 4,000 distinct CDR3 sequences, with 19% seen only once. The ten largest clones take up about 50% of the sample. Via the germline V gene, CDR1 is SGHRS and CDR2 YFSETQ. Its CDR3 holds 17 amino acids, cysteine through phenylalanine. Only the CDR3 part of the read is kept: 51 bases, read in frame from the first base.

This TCR was sampled from a male donor with esophageal squamous cell carcinoma. The chain was built from TRBV5-1 and TRBJ2-3; the D gene is not confidently resolved. The specimen sequenced was normal esophageal tissue next to the tumor. The bases read TGCGCCAGCGGCTTGGAAGGACGGGCCTTGAGCACAGATACGCAGTATTTT. It translates to CASGLEGRALSTDTQYF. Here the CDR3 is joined to the reference TRBV5-1 and TRBJ2-3 genes, and the full variable domain is: KAGVTQTPRYLIKTRGQQVTLSCSPISGHRSVSWYQQTPGQGLQFLFEYFSETQRNKGNFPGRFSGRQFSNSRSEMNVSTLELGDSALYLCASGLEGRALSTDTQYFGPGTRLTVL.